This paragraph covers one TCR beta chain sequence. This sample is drawn from a study of blood T cell repertoires in COVID-19. Study in general: Sources were T cells, B-cell-depleted T cells, or PBMCs; the material itself was cDNA or gDNA.

Authors' methods: Reference gene primer amplification gave nucleated cell count estimates. Repertoires were generated with immunoSEQ multiplex PCR, while TCRdb's copy carries only in-frame clones and drops some. The V and J calls and clone size come from that table; D and trimming were worked out from the DNA. The table records about 300,000 clones, 89% of them present only once. Seattle's cohort entered during active infection and was followed longitudinally. Sequenced sample: peripheral blood. The sequence derives from a woman aged 25 to 39 with COVID-19, enrolled during active disease.

CDR3: CASSIERSLYNEQFF. CDR3 sequence (DNA): TGTGCCAGTAGTATTGAGCGGTCCCTCTACAATGAGCAGTTCTTC. The rearrangement uses TRBV19 and TRBJ2-1; TRBD2 is a possible D gene (5 bases). This CDR3 has 15 residues. V lost 3 bases to trimming and J lost 3 bases, with 12 bases between them. From germline, CDR1 is LNHDA and CDR2 SQIVND (reference sequence).